The clone carrying this TCR beta chain was counted between two and nine times. The data were taken from a study of regulatory T cells in long-lasting Graves disease. Time point specified: persistent/refractory GD, antithyroid drugs over 5 years with positive TRAb. Generation of the TCR library employed RNA extracted from PBMCs. iRepertoire HTBI primers and Arm-PCR of CDR3 regions built TCR beta libraries. TCRdb re-called the multiplex PCR reads through MiXCR, storing one row per CDR3 protein. This table holds 300,000 to 500,000 distinct CDR3 sequences, less than 25% found once. Germline V CDR1 and CDR2: SQVTM, ANQGSEA. The J segment lost 0 bases and the V segment lost 4 bases, leaving 3 bases of the junction unmatched. The CDR3 is 13 amino acids.

Here the sequenced sample was peripheral blood mononuclear cells (PBMCs), taken when the disease was refractory, from a patient treated with antithyroid drugs. V gene TRBV29-1 combines with J gene TRBJ2-7; 7 nucleotides agree with TRBD1. The source is a female donor with Graves disease. CDR3 region: CSVVQGSSYEQYF. The DNA of the CDR3 is TGCAGCGTTGTACAGGGGAGCTCCTACGAGCAGTACTTC.